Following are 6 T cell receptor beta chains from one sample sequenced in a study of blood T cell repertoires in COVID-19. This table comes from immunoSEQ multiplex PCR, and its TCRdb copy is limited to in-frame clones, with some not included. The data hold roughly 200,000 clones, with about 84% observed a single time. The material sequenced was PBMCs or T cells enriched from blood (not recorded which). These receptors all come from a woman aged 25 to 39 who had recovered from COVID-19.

The CDR3 region has the DNA TGTGCCAGCAGTTACGGTCTAGCGGGAGGGAGTGAGCAGTTCTTC. Translated: CASSYGLAGGSEQFF. This chain links TRBV6-5 with TRBJ2-1; TRBD2 matches at 12 bases. Germline V gives CDR1 MNHEY, CDR2 SVGAGI. The V and J ends lost 2 bases and 9 bases, in that order; junction bases with no gene match: 5. The CDR3 is made up of 15 amino acids.

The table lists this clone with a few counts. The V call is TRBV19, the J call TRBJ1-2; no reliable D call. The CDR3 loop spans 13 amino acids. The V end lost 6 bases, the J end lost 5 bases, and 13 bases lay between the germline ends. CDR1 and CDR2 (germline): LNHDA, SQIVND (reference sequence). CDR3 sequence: CASRKSDGYGYTF. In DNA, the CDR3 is TGTGCCAGTAGGAAAAGTGACGGGTATGGCTACACCTTC.

The CDR3 loop is CASSISLGQGYEQYF. CDR3 DNA: TGTGCCAGTAGTATTTCCCTCGGACAGGGCTACGAGCAGTACTTC. The rearrangement uses TRBV19 and TRBJ2-7; 8 bases map to TRBD1. CDR1 is LNHDA, CDR2 SQIVND, per germline (reference sequence). The CDR3 consists of 15 residues. Trimming at V came to 3 bases and at J to 3 bases, leaving 7 bases not matched to a gene.

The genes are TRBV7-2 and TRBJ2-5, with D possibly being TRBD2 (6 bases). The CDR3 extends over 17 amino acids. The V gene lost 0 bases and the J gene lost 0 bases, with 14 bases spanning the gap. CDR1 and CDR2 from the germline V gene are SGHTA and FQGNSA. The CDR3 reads CASSLAGGVGHQETQYF. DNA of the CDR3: TGTGCCAGCAGCTTAGCTGGAGGGGTGGGCCACCAAGAGACCCAGTACTTC.

CDR3 in amino acids: CASSQERAYEQYF. The CDR3 nucleotides are TGTGCCAGCAGCCAAGAACGAGCTTACGAGCAGTACTTC. The chain recombines TRBV3-1 (or the pseudogene TRBV3-2) with TRBJ2-7; D unclear. Deletions cut 0 bases from V and 4 bases from J, with 7 bases between. The CDR3 consists of 13 residues. Germline CDR1 is LGHDT and CDR2 is YNNKEL (reference sequence).

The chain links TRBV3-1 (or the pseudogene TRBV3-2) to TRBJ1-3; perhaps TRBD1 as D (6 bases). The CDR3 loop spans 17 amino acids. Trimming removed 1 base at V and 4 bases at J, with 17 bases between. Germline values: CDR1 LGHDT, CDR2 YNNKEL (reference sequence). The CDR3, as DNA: TGTGCCAGCAGCCAAGCACCACAGGGCGCTAGGGGAAACACCATATATTTT. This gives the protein CASSQAPQGARGNTIYF.